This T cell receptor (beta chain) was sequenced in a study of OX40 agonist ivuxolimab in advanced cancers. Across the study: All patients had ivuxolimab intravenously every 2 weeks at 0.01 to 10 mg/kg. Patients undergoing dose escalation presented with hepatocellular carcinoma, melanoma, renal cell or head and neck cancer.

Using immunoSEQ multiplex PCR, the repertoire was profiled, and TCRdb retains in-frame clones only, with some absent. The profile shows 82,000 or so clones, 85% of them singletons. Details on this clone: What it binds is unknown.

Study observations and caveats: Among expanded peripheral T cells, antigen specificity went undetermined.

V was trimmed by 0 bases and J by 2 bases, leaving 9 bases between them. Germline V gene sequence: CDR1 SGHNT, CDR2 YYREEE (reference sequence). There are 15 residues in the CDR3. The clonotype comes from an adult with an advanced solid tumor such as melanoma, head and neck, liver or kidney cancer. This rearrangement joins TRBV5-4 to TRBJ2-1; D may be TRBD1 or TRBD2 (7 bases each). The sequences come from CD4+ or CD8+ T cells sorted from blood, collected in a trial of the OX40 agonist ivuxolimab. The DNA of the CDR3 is TGTGCCAGCAGCTTGGCAGGGGGGGCCTACAATGAGCAGTTCTTC. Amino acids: CASSLAGGAYNEQFF.